The next 7 T cell receptor beta chains were all read from a single sample in a study of T cells in Graves' hyperthyroidism and ophthalmopathy. Amplified TCR beta CDR3 regions came from RNA transcripts. A first-round RT-PCR of the TCR CDR3 used the HTBI primer set. One entry per CDR3 protein results from TCRdb running MiXCR on the multiplex PCR reads. Among roughly 260,000 distinct CDR3 sequences, about 14% were seen once, and the ten largest hold more than 10%. Sequenced material: blood. All receptors derive from a woman aged 35 to 49 with Graves' hyperthyroidism that later progressed to Graves' ophthalmopathy.

The table lists this clonotype with many counts. The chain has TRBV18 and TRBJ1-2; no clear D gene. V lost 5 bases and J 1 base, leaving 14 bases between the germline ends. The CDR3 length is 15 residues. Germline CDR1 and CDR2: KGHSH and LQKENI. CDR3 loop: CASSNQGRSNYGYTF. In DNA, the CDR3 is TGTGCCAGCTCAAACCAAGGCAGAAGTAACTATGGCTACACCTTC.

This clonotype was seen many times. The rearrangement links TRBV28 to TRBJ2-7, with TRBD2 matching 10 bases. The V gene end was trimmed by 1 base and the J gene end by 3 bases; junction bases not matched to a gene: 3. There are 15 residues in the CDR3. CDR1 and CDR2 (germline): MDHEN, SYDVKM. This CDR3 is CASSLFGTSVYEQYF. CDR3 sequence (DNA): TGTGCCAGCAGTTTATTCGGGACTAGCGTCTACGAGCAGTACTTC. The entire variable domain, with the rest obtained from reference TRBV28 and TRBJ2-7, is as follows: DVKVTQSSRYLVKRTGEKVFLECVQDMDHENMFWYRQDPGLGLRLIYFSYDVKMKEKGDIPEGYSVSREKKERFSLILESASTNQTSMYLCASSLFGTSVYEQYFGPGTRLTVT.

This clonotype was observed many times. This chain links TRBV7-9 with TRBJ2-7; weak D call: TRBD1 (5 bases). This CDR3 spans 15 amino acids. Trimming took 1 base from V and 2 from J, leaving 12 bases between them. The germline gives CDR1 SEHNR, CDR2 FQNEAQ (reference sequence). CDR3: CASSLDRVGPYEQYF. The CDR3 nucleotides are TGTGCCAGCAGCTTAGATCGGGTGGGGCCCTACGAGCAGTACTTC.

This clonotype has at least ten counts. This rearrangement joins TRBV19 to TRBJ2-1; D is ambiguous. CDR1 and CDR2 from the germline V gene are LNHDA and SQIVND (reference sequence). This CDR3 has 17 residues. V shed 1 base and J shed 5 bases, with 18 bases lying between them. The CDR3 DNA reads as TGTGCCAGTAGTATAGTGTCGAACTTCCTGGATGACAATGAGCAGTTCTTC. Its translation is CASSIVSNFLDDNEQFF.

In regard to this clonotype: This may arise from a read error, as a much more abundant clone is one base away. This chain uses TRBV2 with TRBJ2-5; D might be TRBD1 or TRBD2, each matching 7 bases. The CDR3 is 16 amino acids. Between the trimmed V and J ends, which lost 6 bases and 2 bases, there was a span of 19 bases. CDR1 is SNHLY, CDR2 FYNNEI, per germline. The CDR3 is CASRGGMTGQQETQYF. CDR3 bases: TGTGCCAGCAGGGGGGGGATGACGGGACAGCAAGAGACCCAGTACTTC.

This clonotype has a count of ten or more. This rearrangement joins TRBV7-9 to TRBJ1-6; D ambiguous. Germline CDR1 SEHNR, CDR2 FQNEAQ (reference sequence). Trimming shortened V by 3 bases and J by 7 bases, and 13 bases separated the two germline ends. The CDR3 extends over 15 amino acids. The CDR3 DNA sequence: TGTGCCAGCAGCTTGTTCGGCCAGCCGAATTCACCCCTCCACTTT. It is translated as CASSLFGQPNSPLHF.

In its sample, this clonotype was seen many times. The chain is built from TRBV28 and TRBJ2-7; 8 positions match TRBD2. The CDR3 spans 14 residues. The germline CDR1 and CDR2 sequences are MDHEN and SYDVKM. Trimming at V came to 3 bases and at J to 2 bases, leaving 3 bases not matched to a gene. DNA of the CDR3: TGTGCCAGCAGTTTGTCGGGAGGGCCCTACGAGCAGTACTTC. It codes for CASSLSGGPYEQYF.